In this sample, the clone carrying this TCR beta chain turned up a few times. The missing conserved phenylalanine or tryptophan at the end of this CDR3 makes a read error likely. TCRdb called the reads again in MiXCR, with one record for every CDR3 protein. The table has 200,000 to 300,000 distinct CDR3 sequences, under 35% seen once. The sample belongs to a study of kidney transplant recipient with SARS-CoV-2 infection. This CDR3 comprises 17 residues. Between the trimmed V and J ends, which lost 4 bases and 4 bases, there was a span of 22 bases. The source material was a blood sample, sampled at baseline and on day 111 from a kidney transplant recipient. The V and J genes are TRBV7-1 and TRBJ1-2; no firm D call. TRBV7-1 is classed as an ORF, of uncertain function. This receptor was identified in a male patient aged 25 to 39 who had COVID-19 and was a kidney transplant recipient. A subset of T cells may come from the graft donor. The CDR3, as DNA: TGTGCCAGCAGCTATGACGGTCACGAGGGAAAGACCTATGGCTACACCCTC. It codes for CASSYDGHEGKTYGYTL.